This TCR beta chain was captured by sequencing in a study of T cells in Graves' hyperthyroidism and ophthalmopathy. Study-wide background: Staff took peripheral blood when the initial diagnosis was made, before any treatment began. The study, taken as a whole, reports: For ophthalmopathy, model prediction preceded onset by a median about 6 months. Most clonotypes that expanded in the thyroid above 0.001 also showed up in blood.

Uncontrolled infection, other autoimmune disease, pregnancy or lactation disqualified patients from enrolment. A note on this clonotype: Its antigen is currently unknown.

Trimming cost V 1 base and J 0 bases, with 13 bases left between them. Germline CDR1 reads SGHTA; CDR2 reads FQGNSA. The CDR3 is 17 amino acids. Amplified regions were TCR beta CDR3 sequences from RNA transcripts. First-round RT-PCR with HTBI primers amplified the TCR CDR3 region. TCRdb recomputed calls from the multiplex PCR reads with MiXCR, one row per CDR3 protein. The table lists fewer than 900,000 distinct CDR3 sequences, about 19% of them singletons, with 15% to 20% in the top ten. The chain employs TRBV7-2 and TRBJ2-1, with D possibly TRBD1 on 5 matching bases. This TCR was recovered from a woman in her forties or fifties with Graves' hyperthyroidism that later progressed to Graves' ophthalmopathy. Sequencing was carried out using blood. The chain's CDR3 is CASSLVPRTFSYNEQFF. DNA for the CDR3: TGTGCCAGCAGCTTAGTTCCTAGGACATTCTCCTACAATGAGCAGTTCTTC.